A selection of T cell receptor beta chains follows, all from one sample in a study of patients and donors after allogeneic stem cell transplantation. TCRdb recomputed calls from the RT-PCR reads with MiXCR, one row per CDR3 protein. This sample yields about 400,000 distinct CDR3 sequences, of which approximately 16% are seen a single time; around 7.2% belongs to the top ten. The sample consisted of blood, either unsorted or a sorted T cell fraction (not recorded which). These receptors all stem from a human donor who was either an allogeneic HSCT recipient or a stem cell or donor lymphocyte infusion donor (not recorded which). It is not recorded whose cells these are; they may come from a transplant donor. CDR3s include the opening cysteine and the closing phenylalanine or tryptophan. Each record gives: J gene, V gene, clone size, D gene, CDR3 protein, CDR3 DNA. A D gene is named only where the DNA matches it firmly. Only some rows state a clone size, as once, few, many or a class for expanded clones.

>TRBJ2-1|TRBV12-3/TRBV12-4|many|-
CASSFGHLAYNEQFF
TGTGCCAGCAGTTTCGGTCATCTGGCCTACAATGAGCAGTTCTTC
>TRBJ1-2|TRBV7-8|-|-
CASSLARSVGYGYTF
TGTGCCAGCAGCTTAGCTCGTTCTGTTGGCTATGGCTACACCTTC
>TRBJ2-1|TRBV24-1|once|-
CATSDSRLPEGTYNEQFF
TGTGCCACCAGTGATTCCCGTCTTCCGGAGGGGACCTACAATGAGCAGTTCTTC
>TRBJ2-2|TRBV7-6|few|-
CASSFRANTGELFF
TGTGCCAGCAGCTTCCGGGCGAACACCGGGGAGCTGTTTTTT
>TRBJ2-7|TRBV5-6|-|TRBD2
CASSGELAGGYEQYF
TGTGCCAGCAGCGGCGAACTAGCGGGAGGCTACGAGCAGTACTTC
>TRBJ1-1|TRBV11-2|-|-
CASSFMRENTEAFF
TGTGCCAGCAGCTTTATGAGGGAGAACACTGAAGCTTTCTTT
>TRBJ1-2|TRBV6-5|-|-
CASSYSGGKNYGYTF
TGTGCCAGCAGTTACTCGGGAGGGAAAAACTATGGCTACACCTTC
>TRBJ1-1|TRBV4-2|many|-
CASSQEGLVWGLDTEAFF
TGTGCCAGCAGCCAAGAAGGACTAGTCTGGGGTCTCGACACTGAAGCTTTCTTT
>TRBJ1-2|TRBV20-1|many|-
CSARTEGNGYTF
TGCAGTGCTAGGACTGAGGGGAATGGCTACACCTTC
>TRBJ2-3|TRBV12-3/TRBV12-4|-|-
CASSPDGSGTDTQYF
TGTGCCAGCAGTCCCGACGGGAGTGGCACAGATACGCAGTATTTT
>TRBJ2-5|TRBV16|-|TRBD2
CASSQSGTSGFQETQYF
TGTGCCAGCAGCCAATCCGGGACTAGCGGGTTCCAAGAGACCCAGTACTTC
>TRBJ1-2|TRBV6-5|-|TRBD1
CASSYRDSGYYGYTF
TGTGCCAGCAGTTACAGGGACAGTGGGTACTATGGCTACACCTTC
>TRBJ2-5|TRBV5-1|few|-
CASSLGRSQETQYF
TGCGCCAGCAGCTTGGGACGGAGCCAAGAGACCCAGTACTTC
>TRBJ1-2|TRBV5-1|many|TRBD1
CASSLPRAGGYGYTF
TGCGCCAGCAGCTTGCCCCGGGCAGGGGGCTATGGCTACACCTTC
>TRBJ2-7|TRBV11-3|few|TRBD2
CASSRTSGSVREQYF
TGTGCCAGCAGCCGGACTAGCGGGAGTGTACGCGAGCAGTACTTC
>TRBJ1-2|TRBV10-3|-|-
CAITGERTVPDGYTF
TGTGCCATCACCGGGGAGAGGACAGTTCCCGACGGCTACACCTTC
>TRBJ2-2|TRBV24-1|many|TRBD2
CATSRPSGSLNTGELFF
TGTGCCACCAGTAGGCCTAGCGGGAGCCTGAACACCGGGGAGCTGTTTTTT
>TRBJ2-7|TRBV2|-|TRBD1
CASSEAGTGVHEQYF
TGTGCCAGCAGTGAAGCGGGGACAGGGGTCCACGAGCAGTACTTC
>TRBJ2-2|TRBV20-1|-|TRBD2
CSASSGRGTGELFF
TGCAGTGCTTCCAGCGGGAGGGGCACCGGGGAGCTGTTTTTT
>TRBJ1-1|TRBV6-1|-|-
CASSEALPGWTEAFF
TGTGCCAGCAGTGAAGCGTTACCGGGGTGGACTGAAGCTTTCTTT
>TRBJ2-5|TRBV6-1|-|-
CASRRSPQETQYF
TGTGCCAGCAGACGGTCCCCTCAAGAGACCCAGTACTTC
>TRBJ2-1|TRBV24-1|few|-
CATSDPSGYNEQFF
TGTGCCACCAGTGATCCTTCCGGCTACAATGAGCAGTTCTTC
>TRBJ2-2|TRBV3-1|-|TRBD1
CASSQGSGTATGELFF
TGTGCCAGCAGCCAAGGATCCGGGACAGCCACCGGGGAGCTGTTTTTT
>TRBJ2-3|TRBV3-1|few|-
CASSQGTKPPDTQYF
TGTGCCAGCAGCCAGGGGACCAAACCCCCGGATACGCAGTATTTT
>TRBJ2-3|TRBV12-3/TRBV12-4|-|TRBD2
CASRSSGLRTDTQYF
TGTGCCAGCAGATCTAGCGGTCTGCGCACAGATACGCAGTATTTT
>TRBJ1-6|TRBV27|-|-
CASSGGRPWGAPLHF
TGTGCCAGCAGTGGGGGACGGCCATGGGGTGCACCCCTCCACTTT
>TRBJ2-1|TRBV20-1|-|-
CSQSRVNHNEQFF
TGCAGTCAGTCAAGGGTGAACCACAATGAGCAGTTCTTC
>TRBJ1-4|TRBV2|many|-
CASSEALGGNEKLFF
TGTGCCAGCAGTGAAGCGCTAGGGGGGAATGAAAAACTGTTTTTT
>TRBJ1-2|TRBV28|-|-
CASSLLDFGYTF
TGTGCCAGCAGTTTATTAGATTTTGGCTACACCTTC
>TRBJ1-6|TRBV19|-|TRBD1
CASSIRRTGFNSPLHF
TGTGCCAGTAGTATCCGACGGACAGGTTTTAATTCACCCCTCCACTTT
>TRBJ2-7|TRBV12-3/TRBV12-4|few|TRBD2
CASSRRPGLGEYEQYF
TGTGCCAGCAGTCGTCGTCCCGGACTAGGGGAATACGAGCAGTACTTC
>TRBJ1-2|TRBV7-3|many|TRBD1
CASSPTGGAHYGYTF
TGTGCCAGCAGCCCAACAGGGGGCGCGCACTATGGCTACACCTTC
>TRBJ2-3|TRBV24-1|-|TRBD2
CATSEPSGEDTDTQYF
TGTGCCACCAGTGAACCAAGCGGGGAGGACACAGATACGCAGTATTTT
>TRBJ1-1|TRBV20-1|few|TRBD1
CSAAGTGSMNTEAFF
TGCAGTGCCGCCGGGACAGGTAGCATGAACACTGAAGCTTTCTTT
>TRBJ1-5|TRBV4-3|-|-
CASSQEGTSDQPQHF
TGCGCCAGCAGCCAAGAAGGGACCTCTGATCAGCCCCAGCATTTT
>TRBJ1-2|TRBV5-5|few|-
CASSFSRYGYTF
TGTGCCAGCAGCTTCAGCCGCTATGGCTACACCTTC
>TRBJ2-1|TRBV12-3/TRBV12-4|few|-
CASSFLQAAVIEQFF
TGTGCCAGCAGTTTCCTCCAGGCAGCGGTCATTGAGCAGTTCTTC
>TRBJ1-5|TRBV20-1|many|TRBD1
CSARNRGGNQPQHF
TGCAGTGCTAGAAACAGGGGCGGCAATCAGCCCCAGCATTTT
>TRBJ1-1|TRBV6-5|many|-
CASSYSGGNTEAFF
TGTGCCAGCAGTTACTCAGGGGGGAACACTGAAGCTTTCTTT
>TRBJ1-2|TRBV7-9|many|TRBD1
CASSPRTGERDYGYTF
TGTGCCAGCAGCCCAAGGACAGGCGAACGGGACTATGGCTACACCTTC
>TRBJ2-2|TRBV12-3/TRBV12-4|-|-
CASSRTPDTGELFF
TGTGCCAGCAGTCGGACGCCAGACACCGGGGAGCTGTTTTTT
>TRBJ1-2|TRBV6-5|-|TRBD1
CASSWFRTGGSYGYTF
TGTGCCAGCAGTTGGTTCCGGACAGGGGGAAGCTATGGCTACACCTTC